Below, 25 T cell receptor beta chains from the same sample are listed, as sequenced in a study of cytomegalovirus exposure and HLA in healthy donors. Researchers ran the PCR with 60 Vbeta and 13 Jbeta primers. Only in-frame clones appear in the TCRdb table, and some are missing; sequencing was by immunoSEQ multiplex PCR. Of some 96,000 clones in the sample, 64% are singletons; the top ten hold under 4%. The sample comprised PBMCs. Receptors were obtained from a man in his 60s in good health and CMV-seronegative.

The chain employs TRBV5-1 and TRBJ2-1; a weak D match, TRBD1 (7 bases). Germline CDR1 reads SGHRS; CDR2 reads YFSETQ. The CDR3 extends over 16 amino acids. The V gene lost 0 bases and the J gene lost 7 bases, with 17 bases spanning the gap. CDR3 sequence (DNA): TGCGCCAGCAGCTTGGTCAGGGGGGCTACAATAAATGAGCAGTTCTTC. Encoded protein: CASSLVRGATINEQFF.

J is TRBJ2-2 and V is TRBV5-4, with D possibly matching TRBD2 (6 bases). Germline CDR1 and CDR2: SGHNT and YYREEE (reference sequence). V lost 4 bases to trimming and J lost 2 bases, with 15 bases between them. CDR3 length equals 16 residues. The chain's CDR3 is CASSVPGTHNTGELFF. CDR3 nucleotide sequence: TGTGCCAGCAGCGTGCCCGGGACTCACAACACCGGGGAGCTGTTTTTT. The full variable domain, its missing parts supplied by reference TRBV5-4 and TRBJ2-2, is ETGVTQSPTHLIKTRGQQVTLRCSSQSGHNTVSWYQQALGQGPQFIFQYYREEENGRGNFPPRFSGLQFPNYSSELNVNALELDDSALYLCASSVPGTHNTGELFFGEGSRLTVL.

The V gene is TRBV7-9, the J gene TRBJ2-7; 13 nucleotides agree with TRBD2. Germline lookup yields CDR1 SEHNR and CDR2 FQNEAQ (reference sequence). The CDR3 extends over 17 amino acids. V shed 2 bases and J 4 bases; nucleotides not matched to a gene: 8. CDR3 nucleotide sequence: TGTGCCAGCAGCTTACCCCGGACTAGCGGGAGTTCTTACGAGCAGTACTTC. It codes for CASSLPRTSGSSYEQYF.

The V and J genes are TRBV5-1 and TRBJ2-1; 7 bases fit TRBD1. Germline V gene data show CDR1 as SGHRS and CDR2 as YFSETQ. J lost 14 bases, V lost 2 bases, and 13 bases had no gene match. This CDR3 is 14 amino acids long. This CDR3 reads CASSFSTDRSVEFF. DNA for the CDR3: TGCGCCAGCAGCTTTAGTACGGACAGGTCTGTTGAGTTCTTC.

The CDR3 DNA follows: TGTGCCAGCAGTATAAACTCTTACAATGAGCAGTTCTTC. This sequence encodes CASSINSYNEQFF. The chain employs TRBV7-3 and TRBJ2-1; no reliable D call. Trimming left V 6 bases short and J 4 bases short, with 10 bases between. The CDR3 sequence is 13 residues long. The V gene's germline CDR1 is SGHTA and CDR2 FQGTGA.

The chain joins TRBV7-3 to TRBJ2-3, with 11 nucleotides matching TRBD2. The CDR3 spans 15 residues. Germline trimming cut 7 bases from V and 6 bases from J; bases unmatched to any gene: 9. CDR1 is SGHTA, CDR2 FQGTGA, per germline. The CDR3 loop is CASTYSGGDWDTQYF. In DNA form, the CDR3 reads TGTGCCAGCACATATAGCGGGGGGGATTGGGATACGCAGTATTTT.

The rearrangement uses TRBV30 and TRBJ2-1; a possible D gene is TRBD1 (6 bases). The CDR3 totals 14 residues. Germline CDR1 reads GTSNPN; CDR2 reads SVGIG (reference sequence). V gave up 2 bases and J gave up 2 bases, with 10 bases separating them. The chain's CDR3 is CAWSRDTTYNEQFF. CDR3 sequence (DNA): TGTGCCTGGAGTCGGGACACAACCTACAATGAGCAGTTCTTC.

The V and J genes are TRBV19 and TRBJ1-5, with D perhaps TRBD1 (5 bases). The CDR3 has 14 residues. CDR1 is LNHDA, CDR2 SQIVND, per germline (reference sequence). The ends were cut back, 7 bases at V and 1 base at J, with 11 bases in the middle. The CDR3 DNA reads TGTGCCAGTAATTCGCAGGGAAGCAATCAGCCCCAGCATTTT. Translated, it gives CASNSQGSNQPQHF.

V is TRBV14 and J is TRBJ1-2, with a possible D match to TRBD1 (5 bases). From germline, CDR1 is SGHDN and CDR2 FVKESK. The CDR3 loop spans 15 amino acids. V dropped 4 bases and J dropped 4 bases, with 16 bases sitting between them. The CDR3 nucleotides read TGTGCCAGCAGCCCTGTGGAGACAGCCGTCTATGGCTACACCTTC. It encodes CASSPVETAVYGYTF.

The rearrangement uses TRBV9 and TRBJ2-1; 10 bases match TRBD2. CDR3 length: 16 residues. The V segment lost 1 base and the J segment 8 bases; nucleotides outside the gene matches: 9. CDR1 is SGDLS and CDR2 is YYNGEE in the germline V gene. In DNA form, the CDR3 reads TGTGCCAGCAGCGTATTAGAGGCTAGCGGGAGTTATGAGCAGTTCTTC. Its protein is CASSVLEASGSYEQFF.

This clone appeared a few times. The chain employs TRBV9 and TRBJ1-2; TRBD1 agrees at 7 bases. The CDR3 spans 15 residues. With V trimmed by 3 bases and J by 7 bases, 12 bases remained unmatched. Germline V CDR1 and CDR2: SGDLS, YYNGEE. CDR3 amino acids: CASSGNYRGVAGYTF. The CDR3 DNA reads as TGTGCCAGCAGCGGCAACTACAGGGGAGTCGCTGGCTACACCTTC.

The chain carries TRBV14 and TRBJ2-1; 12 bases are shared with TRBD2. Germline lookup yields CDR1 SGHDN and CDR2 FVKESK. This CDR3 region has 18 residues. V was pared by 1 base and J by 3 bases, with 7 bases of the junction left unmatched. The CDR3: CASSQVLAGGPFYNEQFF. The CDR3, as DNA: TGTGCCAGCAGCCAAGTTCTAGCGGGGGGGCCCTTCTACAATGAGCAGTTCTTC.

This chain connects TRBV21-1 to TRBJ2-5; TRBD2, as called in the table, went unchecked against the DNA. TRBV21-1 has pseudogene status. CDR3 length: 13 amino acids. The CDR3: CASSKTSGETQYF. As DNA, the CDR3 is TGTGCCAGCAGCAAAACTAGCGGGGAGACCCAGTACTTC.

The chain links TRBV6-6 to TRBJ1-2; 7 bases line up with TRBD1. The germline V gene encodes CDR1 MNHNY and CDR2 SVGAGI (reference sequence). CDR3 length: 14 amino acids. J gave up 8 bases and V 6 bases, and 12 bases lay outside the gene matches. CDR3 in amino acids: CASSPDRTLSGYTF. Here the CDR3 DNA reads TGTGCCAGCAGCCCGGACAGGACTTTATCCGGCTACACCTTC.

This clone appeared a few times. This sequence joins TRBV12-5 and TRBJ1-4, with D tentatively TRBD1 (5 bases). CDR1 is LGHNT, CDR2 FRNRAP, per germline. Trimming took off 10 bases at V and 5 bases at J, with 17 bases between the two ends. The CDR3 is made up of 14 amino acids. The CDR3: CATLVAGKNEKLFF. For the CDR3, the DNA is TGTGCTACGTTGGTGGCAGGGAAAAATGAAAAACTGTTTTTT.

This clone was detected a few times. V gene TRBV7-8 combines with J gene TRBJ1-2; maybe TRBD1 (6 bases). Per germline, CDR1 SGHVS and CDR2 FQNEAQ. The CDR3 loop spans 15 amino acids. Trimming removed 5 bases from V and 8 bases from J, with 21 bases in between. CDR3 DNA: TGTGCCAGCAGCACACAGCGGAACGCGGGGGCCGGCTACACCTTC. It codes for CASSTQRNAGAGYTF.

As concerns this clone: At the DNA level, this CDR3 is encoded by other sequences in the same sample as well. The chain couples TRBV5-4 to TRBJ2-2; the D gene is possibly TRBD2 (6 bases). CDR1 SGHNT and CDR2 YYREEE come from the germline V gene (reference sequence). With 0 bases removed from V and 6 bases from J, the gap between germline ends came to 9 bases. This CDR3 has 14 residues. The CDR3 sequence is CASSLVGGPGELFF. CDR3 nucleotide sequence: TGTGCCAGCAGCTTGGTGGGGGGACCCGGGGAGCTGTTTTTT.

This clone was counted only a few times. The chain links TRBV6-1 to TRBJ2-4; 10 bases fit TRBD2. The CDR3 runs 20 residues. After removal of 2 bases from V and 0 bases from J, the junction contained 13 bases not matched to a gene. CDR1 is MNHNS, CDR2 SASEGT, per germline. The CDR3 bases are TGTGCCAGCAGTGAAAGTAGGCAGCGGGGGGGCATCAAAGCCAAAAACATTCAGTACTTC. It codes for CASSESRQRGGIKAKNIQYF.

The gene calls are TRBV9 and TRBJ2-4; TRBD2 matches at 15 bases. In germline, CDR1 is SGDLS, CDR2 YYNGEE. This CDR3 spans 17 amino acids. V was clipped by 3 bases and J by 8 bases; unmatched bases: 9. The CDR3 region has the DNA TGTGCCAGCAGCGCCGGGACTAGCGGGAGGATTAGGGACATTCAGTACTTC. Residues: CASSAGTSGRIRDIQYF.

The chain recombines TRBV6-6 with TRBJ1-2; D is uncertain. Trimming took off 2 bases at V and 0 bases at J, with 7 bases between the two ends. CDR3 length equals 14 residues. CDR1 and CDR2 (germline): MNHNY, SVGAGI (reference sequence). CDR3 in DNA: TGTGCCAGCAGTTACCCCAGGTCTAACTATGGCTACACCTTC. Protein product: CASSYPRSNYGYTF.

This chain links TRBV7-3 with TRBJ2-2, with D tentatively TRBD2 (5 bases). This CDR3 contains 16 residues. Between the trimmed V and J ends, which lost 5 bases and 3 bases, there was a span of 16 bases. Germline V gene lookup returns CDR1 SGHTA and CDR2 FQGTGA. The CDR3 is CASSPQVPRDTGELFF. The CDR3 DNA follows: TGTGCCAGCAGCCCTCAGGTGCCGAGGGACACCGGGGAGCTGTTTTTT.

The rearrangement uses TRBV10-3 and TRBJ2-3, with 9 nucleotides matching TRBD1. The germline V gene has CDR1 ENHRY and CDR2 SYGVKD. The CDR3 has 16 residues. The V segment lost 6 bases and the J segment 2 bases; nucleotides outside the gene matches: 9. The CDR3 region is CAIRQQQGAITDTQYF. CDR3 coding DNA: TGTGCCATCAGGCAGCAACAGGGGGCGATCACAGATACGCAGTATTTT.

The chain employs TRBV30 and TRBJ2-7; 8 positions agree with TRBD2. J lost 4 bases, V lost 3 bases, and 8 bases had no gene match. CDR1 is GTSNPN and CDR2 is SVGIG in the germline V gene (reference sequence). This CDR3 contains 14 residues. The DNA of the CDR3 is TGTGCCTGGAGCTCCGGGACTAGACCTTACGAGCAGTACTTC. Translated, it gives CAWSSGTRPYEQYF.

The V gene is TRBV2, the J gene TRBJ2-2, with D tentatively TRBD2 (6 bases). The CDR3 extends over 15 amino acids. Germline lookup yields CDR1 SNHLY and CDR2 FYNNEI. Trimming left V 6 bases short and J 1 base short, with 12 bases between. The CDR3 region has the DNA TGTGCCAGCAGGCCGACTAGGGTGAACACCGGGGAGCTGTTTTTT. Its translation: CASRPTRVNTGELFF. The full variable domain, its missing parts supplied by reference TRBV2 and TRBJ2-2, is EPEVTQTPSHQVTQMGQEVILRCVPISNHLYFYWYRQILGQKVEFLVSFYNNEISEKSEIFDDQFSVERPDGSNFTLKIRSTKLEDSAMYFCASRPTRVNTGELFFGEGSRLTVL.

This clone occurred once. The sample carries other DNA sequences with the same CDR3. The V and J genes are TRBV10-3 and TRBJ2-7, with D uncertain. With 3 bases removed from V and 3 bases from J, the gap between germline ends came to 6 bases. The CDR3 sequence is 12 residues long. Germline V gene sequence: CDR1 ENHRY, CDR2 SYGVKD. The CDR3 region is CAISETSYEQYF. The CDR3, as DNA: TGTGCCATCAGTGAAACCAGCTACGAGCAGTACTTC.